Presented here are 21 T cell receptor beta chains from one specimen sequenced in a study of cytomegalovirus exposure and HLA in healthy donors (dated by TCRdb to about 2017). The library was prepared using the immunoSEQ multiplex PCR assay. For the multiplex PCR, a mixture combining 60 forward primers for TCR Vbeta segments and 13 reverse primers for TCR Jbeta segments was used. In TCRdb, the immuneACCESS table is reduced to in-frame sequences with V and J assigned. These tables do not hold every clone; where another copy was compared, an unresolved V gene accounts for under half, and the others remain unexplained. Across this sample there are 100,000 to 120,000 clones, with roughly 15% seen only once. Together, the top ten hold over 0.8% of the sample. The sample was PBMCs. These TCRs come from a female donor in good health and CMV-seronegative.

This clone was counted only a few times. The rearrangement links TRBV27 to TRBJ1-1; 7 bases agree with TRBD1. Germline V gene data show CDR1 as MNHEY and CDR2 as SMNVEV (reference sequence). The CDR3 sequence is 18 residues long. The V and J ends lost 5 bases and 5 bases, in that order; junction bases with no gene match: 20. CDR3 in amino acids: CASSPHWVTRQGSTEAFF. The CDR3 DNA sequence: TGTGCCAGCAGTCCGCACTGGGTAACTAGACAGGGAAGTACTGAAGCTTTCTTT.

As concerns this clone: Other DNA sequences in this specimen translate into the identical CDR3. This sequence joins TRBV27 and TRBJ2-7; TRBD2 might be the D (5 bases). Trimming left V 3 bases short and J 0 bases short, with 6 bases between. This CDR3 is 13 amino acids long. Looked up from germline, CDR1 is MNHEY and CDR2 is SMNVEV (reference sequence). The CDR3: CASSLGASYEQYF. CDR3 nucleotide sequence: TGTGCCAGCAGTTTGGGAGCCTCCTACGAGCAGTACTTC.

The rearrangement joins TRBV27 to TRBJ1-1; 8 nucleotides match TRBD1. Trimming took 4 bases from V and 4 from J; bases not matched to a gene: 8. The CDR3 covers 15 residues. Germline V gene lookup returns CDR1 MNHEY and CDR2 SMNVEV (reference sequence). CDR3 sequence: CASSYGNRGSTEAFF. The CDR3 DNA sequence: TGTGCCAGCAGTTACGGGAACAGGGGGAGCACTGAAGCTTTCTTT.

This clone was counted between two and nine times. This chain links TRBV7-9 with TRBJ2-7, with D possibly TRBD1 on 6 matching bases. CDR1 and CDR2 from the germline V gene are SEHNR and FQNEAQ (reference sequence). The CDR3 is 16 amino acids. Trimming took off 4 bases at V and 0 bases at J, with 16 bases between the two ends. CDR3 nucleotide sequence: TGTGCCAGCAGCTCCGCAGGGGTCCTGTTCTCCTACGAGCAGTACTTC. Amino acids: CASSSAGVLFSYEQYF.

This clone showed up just a few times. The rearrangement joins TRBV5-6 to TRBJ2-3, with 9 bases matching TRBD1. The CDR3 length is 12 residues. J gave up 10 bases and V 4 bases, and 4 bases lay outside the gene matches. Germline values: CDR1 SGHDT, CDR2 YYEEEE. The DNA of the CDR3 is TGTGCCAGCAGCCCGGGACAGGGTCCGCAGTATTTT. Translated, it gives CASSPGQGPQYF.

This clone has more than one count but fewer than ten. The V call is TRBV7-3, the J call TRBJ2-2; TRBD2 matches at 8 bases. V dropped 2 bases and J dropped 3; count of bases not matched to a gene: 2. Germline-derived CDR1 and CDR2 are SGHTA and FQGTGA. The CDR3 has 15 amino acids. This chain's CDR3 is CASSLAGGDTGELFF. The CDR3 DNA sequence: TGTGCCAGCAGCTTAGCGGGAGGAGACACCGGGGAGCTGTTTTTT. The full variable domain, its missing parts supplied by reference TRBV7-3 and TRBJ2-2, is GAGVSQTPSNKVTEKGKYVELRCDPISGHTALYWYRQSLGQGPEFLIYFQGTGAADDSGLPNDRFFAVRPEGSVSTLKIQRTERGDSAVYLCASSLAGGDTGELFFGEGSRLTVL.

This clone was seen a few times. The gene calls are TRBV9 and TRBJ2-7, with TRBD2 as a possible D gene (6 bases). V dropped 4 bases and J dropped 1 base, with 12 bases sitting between them. CDR1 and CDR2 from the germline V gene are SGDLS and YYNGEE. This CDR3 is built from 14 residues. The CDR3 sequence is CASSTGDGSYEQYF. DNA of the CDR3: TGTGCCAGCAGCACGGGGGACGGATCCTACGAGCAGTACTTC. The complete variable domain, with remaining parts taken from reference TRBV9 and TRBJ2-7, reads DSGVTQTPKHLITATGQRVTLRCSPRSGDLSVYWYQQSLDQGLQFLIQYYNGEERAKGNILERFSAQQFPDLHSELNLSSLELGDSALYFCASSTGDGSYEQYFGPGTRLTVT.

This chain links TRBV15 with TRBJ1-4, with 12 bases aligning to TRBD1. This CDR3 contains 19 residues. Losses at the gene ends were 3 bases for V and 6 bases for J; bases not matched to a gene: 14. Germline CDR1 LNHNV, CDR2 YYDKDF (reference sequence). The CDR3 loop reads CATSSGGDRGPPGYEKLFF. The CDR3 nucleotides are TGTGCCACCAGCAGTGGGGGGGACAGGGGGCCTCCCGGCTATGAAAAACTGTTTTTT.

The rearrangement links TRBV7-9 to TRBJ1-4, with D unclear. In germline, CDR1 is SEHNR, CDR2 FQNEAQ (reference sequence). The CDR3 runs 15 residues. The V end lost 3 bases, the J end lost 4 bases, and 12 bases lay between the germline ends. The CDR3 nucleotides are TGTGCCAGCAGCTTGCCGGGAGAAAATAATGAAAAACTGTTTTTT. This codes for CASSLPGENNEKLFF.

This clone has just a few counts. The rearrangement joins TRBV19 to TRBJ1-1; the D is unclear. With 6 bases removed from V and 7 bases from J, the gap between germline ends came to 15 bases. The CDR3 spans 13 residues. Germline lookup yields CDR1 LNHDA and CDR2 SQIVND (reference sequence). The CDR3 loop is CASRPSGSVEAFF. In nucleotides, the CDR3 is TGTGCCAGTAGGCCCTCGGGTTCGGTTGAAGCTTTCTTT. The variable domain in full, completed from reference TRBV19 and TRBJ1-1, reads DGGITQSPKYLFRKEGQNVTLSCEQNLNHDAMYWYRQDPGQGLRLIYYSQIVNDFQKGDIAEGYSVSREKKESFPLTVTSAQKNPTAFYLCASRPSGSVEAFFGQGTRLTVV.

The chain joins TRBV21-1 to TRBJ1-3; TRBD1 reflects the table's D call only, with no check against the DNA. TRBV21-1 is an annotated pseudogene. The CDR3 contains 21 residues. CDR3 in DNA: TGTGCCAGCAGCAAAGCTCGGCGAATTCGGGAAGGCAGGGGCTCTGGAAACACCATATATTTT. Translation: CASSKARRIREGRGSGNTIYF.

This clone was detected a few times. This chain uses TRBV25-1 with TRBJ2-5; 9 positions match TRBD2. V was pared by 1 base and J by 1 base, with 1 base of the junction left unmatched. Germline V lookup: CDR1 MGHDK, CDR2 SYGVNS. There are 15 residues in the CDR3. The CDR3 spells CASSEWRGGQETQYF. The DNA for the CDR3 is TGTGCCAGCAGTGAATGGCGGGGGGGCCAAGAGACCCAGTACTTC.

This clone appeared a few times. This sequence joins TRBV4-1 and TRBJ2-1, with D hard to call. Germline CDR1 and CDR2: MGHRA and YSYEKL. The V gene lost 1 base and the J gene lost 4 bases, with 17 bases spanning the gap. CDR3 length: 17 amino acids. The CDR3 protein is CASSQVVSTAPYNEQFF. The CDR3, as DNA: TGCGCCAGCAGCCAAGTAGTAAGTACAGCACCGTACAATGAGCAGTTCTTC.

The V call is TRBV28, the J call TRBJ2-7; 8 bases line up with TRBD2. Losses at the gene ends were 4 bases for V and 4 bases for J; bases not matched to a gene: 9. CDR1 is MDHEN, CDR2 SYDVKM, per germline. CDR3 length: 15 amino acids. The CDR3 sequence: CASSYTGTRRYEQYF. As DNA, the CDR3 is TGTGCCAGCAGTTACACCGGGACTAGGCGTTACGAGCAGTACTTC.

In its sample, this clone was seen a few times. V and J are TRBV7-9 and TRBJ1-4; D unresolved. V was cut by 3 bases and J by 8 bases, with 10 bases left in between. Germline CDR1 and CDR2: SEHNR and FQNEAQ (reference sequence). The CDR3 is 13 residues long. CDR3 DNA: TGTGCCAGCAGCTTGGAAGACAACGAAAAACTGTTTTTT. It is translated as CASSLEDNEKLFF. Full variable domain (missing parts from reference TRBV7-9 and TRBJ1-4): DTGVSQNPRHKITKRGQNVTFRCDPISEHNRLYWYRQTLGQGPEFLTYFQNEAQLEKSRLLSDRFSAERPKGSFSTLEIQRTEQGDSAMYLCASSLEDNEKLFFGSGTQLSVL.

This clone occurred a few times. J is TRBJ2-7 and V is TRBV13; 7 bases line up with TRBD1. V dropped 5 bases and J dropped 2; count of bases not matched to a gene: 3. This CDR3 contains 13 residues. Germline CDR1 and CDR2: PRHDT and FYEKMQ (reference sequence). CDR3 sequence reads: CASSMRGPYEQYF. The CDR3 DNA follows: TGTGCCAGCAGCATGAGGGGGCCCTACGAGCAGTACTTC.

The chain carries TRBV7-3 and TRBJ2-2, with D maybe TRBD2 (6 bases). Germline V gene data show CDR1 as SGHTA and CDR2 as FQGTGA. V lost 5 bases, J lost 4 bases, and 17 bases lay in between. The CDR3 spans 16 residues. The CDR3 here is CASSPMTGTPTGELFF. CDR3 DNA: TGTGCCAGCAGCCCAATGACCGGGACTCCCACCGGGGAGCTGTTTTTT.

This clone was counted between two and nine times. The V and J genes are TRBV30 and TRBJ2-7; TRBD2 agrees at 9 bases. The CDR3 totals 13 residues. Trimming took 0 bases from V and 13 from J; bases not matched to a gene: 10. Germline V gene data show CDR1 as GTSNPN and CDR2 as SVGIG (reference sequence). CDR3 sequence (DNA): TGTGCCTGGAGTGTCAGTAGCGGGAGTATTAGTTACTTC. Translation: CAWSVSSGSISYF.

The J gene is TRBJ2-7, the V gene TRBV27, with TRBD1 matching 8 bases. Germline CDR1 reads MNHEY; CDR2 reads SMNVEV (reference sequence). The junction had 6 bases not matched to a gene; V was cut back by 6 bases and J by 5 bases. CDR3 size: 13 residues. CDR3 loop: CASRLTGVNEQYF. The CDR3 bases are TGTGCCAGCAGACTGACAGGGGTGAACGAGCAGTACTTC.

This clone was counted only a few times. The chain employs TRBV6-5 and TRBJ1-6; 7 positions match TRBD1. CDR1 is MNHEY, CDR2 SVGAGI, per germline. This CDR3 is built from 14 residues. V shed 5 bases and J 7 bases; nucleotides not matched to a gene: 5. CDR3 in amino acids: CASSRGGQNSPLHF. The DNA of the CDR3 is TGTGCCAGCAGTCGAGGGGGCCAGAATTCACCCCTCCACTTT.

The chain joins TRBV4-3 to TRBJ1-6, with 8 bases lining up with TRBD1. Germline-derived CDR1 and CDR2 are LGHNA and YSLEER. J gave up 5 bases and V 4 bases, and 4 bases lay outside the gene matches. The CDR3 is 15 amino acids. CDR3 DNA: TGCGCCAGCAGCCCGACAGGGGAGAATAATTCACCCCTCCACTTT. Translated, it gives CASSPTGENNSPLHF.